Sequencing of this TCR beta chain was carried out in a study of T cell responses to AZD1222 COVID-19 vaccine. Study-level findings and limits: It was only after the peak T cell response that any repertoires were sampled.

This CDR3 is 14 amino acids long. Germline V CDR1 and CDR2: SGHAT, FQNNGV. V trimming: 1 base; J trimming: 3 bases; junction bases outside the gene matches: 0. Details on this clone: Its specificity is unknown.

TCRdb's copy holds only in-frame clones and misses some; the assay was immunoSEQ multiplex PCR. Seen here are 100,000 to 150,000 clones, roughly nine tenths observed once, and the top ten hold roughly 1.6%. This TCR was sampled from an adult in good health. The chain employs TRBV11-2 and TRBJ2-7, with 10 positions matching TRBD2. This specimen was peripheral blood, taken on day 0 of AZD1222 vaccination. CDR3 DNA: TGTGCCAGCAGCTTAGGGACTAGCGGCTACGAGCAGTACTTC. Its translation is CASSLGTSGYEQYF.